A selection of T cell receptor beta chains follows, all from one sample in a study of cytomegalovirus exposure and HLA in healthy donors. Clones were sequenced by immunoSEQ multiplex PCR, and TCRdb holds only the in-frame ones, with some missing. The sample lists some 200,000 clones, roughly 82% occurring once. The sequencing sample was made of PBMCs. The source of these receptors is a woman in her thirties in good health and CMV-seropositive. Each CDR3 is given with its conserved first and last residue. D genes are given only for firm matches. Clone size is not always given. Where it is, it says once, few, many or a class for expanded clones.

size | D | J | V | CDR3 | DNA
- | - | TRBJ1-1 | TRBV2 | CASSPGFLNTEAFF | TGTGCCAGCAGTCCAGGGTTTCTGAACACTGAAGCTTTCTTT
- | - | TRBJ1-1 | TRBV7-3 | CASSSQVNTEAFF | TGTGCCAGCAGCTCACAGGTGAACACTGAAGCTTTCTTT
- | TRBD1 | TRBJ2-7 | TRBV6-5 | CASSYGTGVVAYEQYF | TGTGCCAGCAGTTACGGGACAGGGGTTGTCGCCTACGAGCAGTACTTC
- | - | TRBJ2-7 | TRBV28 | CASGGSSLYEQYF | TGTGCCAGTGGGGGGAGCTCCCTTTACGAGCAGTACTTC
- | TRBD2 | TRBJ2-7 | TRBV5-4 | CASSQTSGDYEQYF | TGTGCCAGCAGCCAGACGAGCGGGGACTACGAGCAGTACTTC
- | - | TRBJ1-3 | TRBV28 | CASRYGGSGNTIYF | TGTGCCAGCAGATACGGGGGCTCTGGAAACACCATATATTTT
- | - | TRBJ1-2 | TRBV7-9 | CASTPGRETGYGYTF | TGTGCCAGCACCCCCGGACGGGAAACGGGCTATGGCTACACCTTC
- | - | TRBJ2-1 | TRBV7-9 | CASSLAAASYNEQFF | TGTGCCAGCAGCTTGGCAGCGGCCTCCTACAATGAGCAGTTCTTC
- | TRBD1 | TRBJ1-1 | TRBV7-9 | CASSTDRINTEAFF | TGTGCCAGCAGCACGGACAGGATTAACACTGAAGCTTTCTTT
- | TRBD2 | TRBJ2-7 | TRBV6-1 | CASSEMASGRGYEQYF | TGTGCCAGCAGTGAAATGGCTAGCGGGAGGGGGTACGAGCAGTACTTC
- | TRBD1 | TRBJ1-1 | TRBV9 | CASSGPTGRRTEAFF | TGTGCCAGCAGCGGACCGACAGGGCGAAGAACTGAAGCTTTCTTT
- | TRBD1 | TRBJ2-7 | TRBV10-3 | CAIPVEGQGVIEQYF | TGTGCCATCCCCGTCGAGGGACAGGGGGTTATCGAGCAGTACTTC
- | - | TRBJ2-7 | TRBV11-3 | CASSFNYAYEQYF | TGTGCCAGCAGCTTCAACTACGCCTACGAGCAGTACTTC
- | TRBD2 | TRBJ2-1 | TRBV5-1 | CASSPTTSGANNEQFF | TGCGCCAGCAGCCCAACGACTAGCGGGGCGAACAATGAGCAGTTCTTC
few | - | TRBJ2-3 | TRBV5-1 | CASSLSASASTDTQYF | TGCGCCAGCAGCTTGTCCGCTAGCGCTAGCACAGATACGCAGTATTTT
- | - | TRBJ2-1 | TRBV9 | CASSAAVGGLNEQFF | TGTGCCAGCAGCGCCGCAGTAGGAGGGCTCAATGAGCAGTTCTTC
- | TRBD2 | TRBJ2-3 | TRBV5-1 | CASSLDGEGTDTQYF | TGCGCCAGCAGCTTGGATGGGGAGGGAACAGATACGCAGTATTTT
- | - | TRBJ1-1 | TRBV30 | CAWRVRTDFYQNMNTEAFF | TGTGCCTGGAGAGTTAGGACGGACTTCTACCAGAATATGAACACTGAAGCTTTCTTT
- | - | TRBJ2-7 | TRBV27 | CASSPSRSYEQYF | TGTGCCAGCAGTCCCTCCCGCAGCTACGAGCAGTACTTC
few | - | TRBJ2-7 | TRBV28 | CASTPGQNYEQYF | TGTGCCAGCACGCCCGGACAGAACTACGAGCAGTACTTC
once | - | TRBJ1-5 | TRBV5-4 | CASSLSGSNQPQHF | TGTGCCAGCAGCTTGTCTGGCAGCAATCAGCCCCAGCATTTT
- | TRBD1 | TRBJ2-7 | TRBV6-5 | CASSSTGTGEQYF | TGTGCCAGCAGTTCGACAGGGACGGGCGAGCAGTACTTC
once | TRBD2 | TRBJ2-1 | TRBV5-1 | CASSSISGGTSSYNEQFF | TGCGCCAGCAGCTCGATTAGTGGGGGGACTAGTTCCTACAATGAGCAGTTCTTC
- | TRBD1 | TRBJ1-1 | TRBV6-5 | CASTATTGRTEAFF | TGTGCCAGCACCGCAACGACAGGGAGGACTGAAGCTTTCTTT
- | - | TRBJ1-1 | TRBV29-1 | CSVGTGSTEAFF | TGCAGCGTTGGTACGGGGAGCACTGAAGCTTTCTTT
few | - | TRBJ2-2 | TRBV4-1 | CASSQESTLDTGELFF | TGCGCCAGCAGCCAAGAGAGTACGTTAGACACCGGGGAGCTGTTTTTT
- | TRBD1 | TRBJ2-7 | TRBV7-9 | CASSSGQGAYEQYF | TGTGCCAGCAGCTCAGGACAGGGGGCATACGAGCAGTACTTC
once | TRBD1 | TRBJ2-7 | TRBV7-3 | CASSLNRGRGPYEQYF | TGTGCCAGCAGCTTAAATCGGGGCAGGGGGCCCTACGAGCAGTACTTC
- | TRBD2 | TRBJ2-5 | TRBV5-1 | CASSSGGLQETQYF | TGCGCCAGCAGCTCGGGAGGACTCCAAGAGACCCAGTACTTC
- | - | TRBJ1-5 | TRBV4-2 | CASSQQNQPQHF | TGTGCCAGCAGCCAACAGAATCAGCCCCAGCATTTT
few | TRBD2 | TRBJ2-7 | TRBV5-4 | CASSLWTSSREQYF | TGTGCCAGCAGCTTATGGACTAGTTCGAGAGAGCAGTACTTC
- | TRBD1 | TRBJ2-3 | TRBV19 | CASSTTGATDTQYF | TGTGCCAGTAGTACGACAGGGGCCACAGATACGCAGTATTTT
- | - | TRBJ1-1 | TRBV27 | CASSLSGGSTEAFF | TGTGCCAGCAGTTTATCTGGGGGGAGCACTGAAGCTTTCTTT
- | TRBD1 | TRBJ2-7 | TRBV7-9 | CASSYPGTGTYEQYF | TGTGCCAGCAGCTACCCCGGGACAGGGACCTACGAGCAGTACTTC
once | - | TRBJ1-1 | TRBV5-1 | CASSFLPKSMNTEAFF | TGCGCCAGCAGCTTCCTCCCCAAGTCTATGAACACTGAAGCTTTCTTT
few | TRBD1 | TRBJ2-1 | TRBV30 | CAWSPNRDRGKFF | TGTGCCTGGAGTCCCAACCGGGACAGGGGTAAATTCTTC
- | - | TRBJ2-7 | TRBV20-1 | CSARFSREQYF | TGCAGTGCTAGATTCTCCCGCGAGCAGTACTTC
- | - | TRBJ2-7 | TRBV15 | CATSRGWRGYEQYF | TGTGCCACCAGCAGAGGGTGGAGGGGCTACGAGCAGTACTTC
many | TRBD1 | TRBJ1-1 | TRBV29-1 | CSVSGQGNTEAFF | TGCAGCGTGTCCGGACAGGGGAACACTGAAGCTTTCTTT
- | - | TRBJ1-3 | TRBV7-9 | CASRLPGEGTIYF | TGTGCCAGCAGGCTCCCCGGGGAAGGCACCATATATTTT
- | - | TRBJ1-2 | TRBV9 | CASSVGPGETDYGYTF | TGTGCCAGCAGCGTTGGTCCAGGGGAGACAGACTATGGCTACACCTTC
- | TRBD1 | TRBJ1-2 | TRBV30 | CAFYRGNDNYGYTF | TGTGCCTTCTACAGGGGGAACGATAACTATGGCTACACCTTC
once | - | TRBJ1-5 | TRBV28 | CASSETQPQHF | TGTGCCAGCAGCGAAACACAGCCCCAGCATTTT
- | TRBD2 | TRBJ2-7 | TRBV11-2 | CASSTPSGGNVQYF | TGTGCCAGCAGCACACCTTCGGGGGGTAACGTGCAGTACTTC
few | - | TRBJ2-7 | TRBV18 | CASSPNGESYEQYF | TGTGCCAGCTCACCAAACGGGGAATCCTACGAGCAGTACTTC
- | - | TRBJ1-3 | TRBV6-6 | CASRARHSSGNTIYF | TGTGCCAGCAGAGCAAGACACAGCTCTGGAAACACCATATATTTT
- | - | TRBJ1-4 | TRBV5-1 | CASSSDRTNEKLFF | TGCGCCAGCAGCTCGGACAGAACTAATGAAAAACTGTTTTTT